A single sample is the source of the 15 T cell receptor beta chains below, sequenced in a study of control samples from healthy donors and cancer patients. Repertoires were generated with immunoSEQ multiplex PCR, while TCRdb's copy carries only in-frame clones and drops some. The sample holds some 120,000 clones, 75% to 95% seen once. The sequenced sample consisted of blood. The receptors shown here come from a man between 18 and 29 years old in good health.

The chain couples TRBV6-5 to TRBJ1-4, with 7 bases aligning to TRBD1. This CDR3 contains 15 residues. The V and J ends lost 2 bases and 2 bases, in that order; junction bases with no gene match: 2. CDR1 is MNHEY and CDR2 is SVGAGI in the germline V gene. This CDR3 reads CASSYAQGTNEKLFF. The CDR3 nucleotides are TGTGCCAGCAGTTACGCACAGGGGACTAATGAAAAACTGTTTTTT.

In its sample, this clone was seen a few times. The chain combines TRBV11-2 with TRBJ2-2; D remains ambiguous. CDR1 and CDR2 (germline): SGHAT, FQNNGV. The germline V and J ends were trimmed by 3 bases and 0 bases, with 11 bases remaining between them. There are 16 residues in the CDR3. The DNA for the CDR3 is TGTGCCAGCAGCTTCGTGAGTGCCGCGAACACCGGGGAGCTGTTTTTT. Protein: CASSFVSAANTGELFF.

This chain uses TRBV6-2 or TRBV6-3 with TRBJ2-1; perhaps TRBD2 as D (6 bases). The CDR3 is made up of 14 amino acids. The V end was cut by 5 bases, the J end by 3 bases, with 11 bases between. Germline V lookup: CDR1 MNHEY, CDR2 SVGEGT. The CDR3 region is CASSGIADYNEQFF. DNA of the CDR3: TGTGCCAGCAGTGGTATAGCGGACTACAATGAGCAGTTCTTC.

In this sample, this clone turned up once. The rearrangement joins TRBV9 to TRBJ1-1; 9 bases are shared with TRBD1. V gave up 4 bases and J gave up 7 bases; unmatched junction bases: 11. The CDR3 is 15 residues long. Germline CDR1 is SGDLS and CDR2 is YYNGEE. CDR3 amino acids: CASSNPGQGGSEAFF. In DNA, the CDR3 is TGTGCCAGCAGCAATCCGGGACAGGGTGGGAGTGAAGCTTTCTTT.

The chain has TRBV3-1 (or the pseudogene TRBV3-2) and TRBJ2-4; no definite D call. V lost 4 bases and J 0 bases, leaving 10 bases between the germline ends. The CDR3 length is 15 residues. CDR1 and CDR2 from the germline V gene are LGHDT and YNNKEL (reference sequence). This CDR3 is CASSPGIGAKNIQYF. The CDR3 region has the DNA TGTGCCAGCAGCCCCGGAATTGGAGCCAAAAACATTCAGTACTTC.

The V gene is TRBV11-2, the J gene TRBJ1-2; the D gene is possibly TRBD1 (5 bases). Trimming left V 5 bases short and J 8 bases short, with 18 bases between. The CDR3 loop spans 14 amino acids. Germline CDR1 and CDR2: SGHAT and FQNNGV. For the CDR3, the DNA is TGTGCCAGCAGCCCCTCTGGCAGGGTCGGGGGCTACACCTTC. It specifies CASSPSGRVGGYTF. Filled out from reference TRBV11-2 and TRBJ1-2, the complete variable domain reads EAGVAQSPRYKIIEKRQSVAFWCNPISGHATLYWYQQILGQGPKLLIQFQNNGVVDDSQLPKDRFSAERLKGVDSTLKIQPAKLEDSAVYLCASSPSGRVGGYTFGSGTRLTVV.

The V and J genes are TRBV11-1 and TRBJ1-1, with a tentative D call TRBD1 (5 bases). CDR3 size: 14 residues. V shed 6 bases and J shed 6 bases, with 17 bases lying between them. Germline V gene sequence: CDR1 SGHAT, CDR2 FQDESV (reference sequence). As DNA, the CDR3 is TGTGCCAGCAGACTTAACACCGACAGCTCTGAAGCTTTCTTT. Translated: CASRLNTDSSEAFF.

This chain connects TRBV7-6 to TRBJ2-7, with TRBD2 matching over 9 bases. This CDR3 contains 15 residues. The germline gives CDR1 SGHVS, CDR2 FNYEAQ. Germline trimming cut 1 base from V and 2 bases from J; bases unmatched to any gene: 3. CDR3 sequence (DNA): TGTGCCAGCAGCTTAGTGGGCGGGAGGGCCTACGAGCAGTACGTC. Protein sequence: CASSLVGGRAYEQYV.

CDR3 in DNA: TGTGCCAGCAAGAGGCGTCCCAAAGAGACCCAGTACTTC. Its translation is CASKRRPKETQYF. This chain joins TRBV2 and TRBJ2-5; D not certain. Trimming left V 7 bases short and J 3 bases short, with 12 bases between. The germline gives CDR1 SNHLY, CDR2 FYNNEI. The CDR3 totals 13 residues.

This clone was picked up one time. V is TRBV14 and J is TRBJ1-1; no clear D. The CDR3 covers 14 residues. Deletions cut 2 bases from V and 3 bases from J, with 10 bases between. The V gene's germline CDR1 is SGHDN and CDR2 FVKESK. The CDR3 region is CASSQYRTDTEAFF. The CDR3 region has the DNA TGTGCCAGCAGCCAATACCGGACGGACACTGAAGCTTTCTTT.

This rearrangement joins TRBV5-6 to TRBJ2-7; 7 bases line up with TRBD1. Germline V gene data show CDR1 as SGHDT and CDR2 as YYEEEE. Trimming removed 0 bases from V and 3 bases from J; junction bases left unmatched: 6. This CDR3 is built from 15 residues. The CDR3 DNA sequence: TGTGCCAGCAGCTTGGCGAACCGGGACAGCTACGAGCAGTACTTC. Its protein is CASSLANRDSYEQYF.

The chain carries TRBV2 and TRBJ2-1; 11 positions agree with TRBD2. Germline V lookup: CDR1 SNHLY, CDR2 FYNNEI. V gave up 5 bases and J gave up 8 bases; unmatched junction bases: 8. The CDR3 contains 15 residues. The CDR3 DNA reads as TGTGCCAGCAGTCCACTAGCGGGGGTGGGAGATGAGCAGTTCTTC. Protein: CASSPLAGVGDEQFF.

The DNA of the CDR3 is TGTGCCAGCAGCCAATCTCTGGGCTGGAAAGAGACCCAGTACTTC. As protein: CASSQSLGWKETQYF. The chain carries TRBV3-1 (or the pseudogene TRBV3-2) and TRBJ2-5; D ambiguous. V was clipped by 2 bases and J by 3 bases, with 13 bases between them. Germline V gives CDR1 LGHDT, CDR2 YNNKEL (reference sequence). The CDR3 covers 15 residues.

The chain recombines TRBV7-9 with TRBJ2-3; 11 bases fit TRBD2. Germline V gene data show CDR1 as SEHNR and CDR2 as FQNEAQ (reference sequence). The CDR3 is 18 residues long. J lost 5 bases, V lost 5 bases, and 15 bases had no gene match. CDR3 coding DNA: TGTGCCAGCAGCCGACTTCTAGCGGGGGGACCCGTCGGAGATACGCAGTATTTT. Protein sequence: CASSRLLAGGPVGDTQYF.

The CDR3 spells CASSLGTGGSYNEQFF. DNA for the CDR3: TGCGCCAGCAGCCTAGGGACAGGTGGTTCCTACAATGAGCAGTTCTTC. This chain joins TRBV5-1 and TRBJ2-1; TRBD1 agrees at 8 bases. The germline V gene encodes CDR1 SGHRS and CDR2 YFSETQ. J was trimmed by 1 base and V by 4 bases; bases with no gene match: 7. CDR3 length: 16 residues.